This T cell receptor (beta chain) emerged from a study of Graves' ophthalmopathy and Graves' hyperthyroidism. General study results and limits: Blood also carried most expanded thyroid clonotypes exceeding 0.001 frequency.

Researchers took RNA transcripts and amplified TCR beta CDR3 regions from them. After a first-round RT-PCR with HTBI primers, a second-round multiplex PCR was run. TCRdb fed the multiplex PCR reads into MiXCR, producing one record per CDR3 protein. Among over 500,000 distinct CDR3 sequences listed, 20% to 25% were seen once. This clonotype was detected ten times or more. Its antigen is not known. V lost 5 bases and J 4 bases, leaving 15 bases between the germline ends. The CDR3 has 15 amino acids. This receptor was obtained from a young woman with stable Graves' hyperthyroidism. Some clones in this sample may be carry-over from other donors' samples. Sequenced: peripheral blood. The gene calls are TRBV12-3 or TRBV12-4 and TRBJ1-3, with a weak D call TRBD1 (5 bases). This chain's CDR3 is CASSLGGALGNTIYF. The CDR3 coding sequence is TGTGCCAGCAGTCTCGGAGGGGCGCTGGGAAACACCATATATTTT.